Each of the 16 T cell receptor beta chains below was sequenced from the same sample in a study of T cells after yellow fever vaccination. TCRdb reprocessed the 5' RACE reads with MiXCR, giving one entry per CDR3 protein. The sample lists a few hundred thousand distinct CDR3 sequences, roughly 5.6% occurring once. The source was CD4+ T cells sorted from PBMCs, collected on the day of the yellow fever booster vaccination. These TCRs come from a man between 18 and 35 years old who received the YFV17D yellow fever vaccine.

This clonotype was seen at least ten times. V usage is TRBV20-1 and J usage is TRBJ2-1; D remains unclear. Germline assignment: CDR1 DFQATT and CDR2 SNEGSKA (reference sequence). This CDR3 has 13 residues. V was pared by 2 bases and J by 6 bases, with 11 bases between. The CDR3 region is CSARNVDINEQFF. The CDR3 coding sequence is TGCAGTGCTAGAAACGTAGATATCAATGAGCAGTTCTTC.

This clonotype turned up a few times. The chain has TRBV5-1 and TRBJ1-2; D uncertain. The V end was cut by 3 bases, the J end by 6 bases, with 12 bases between. This CDR3 is built from 13 residues. Looked up from germline, CDR1 is SGHRS and CDR2 is YFSETQ. CDR3 nucleotides: TGCGCCAGCAGCTCACCTAAGGAGGATGGCTACACCTTC. Protein: CASSSPKEDGYTF. Using reference TRBV5-1 and TRBJ1-2 for the parts outside the CDR3, the full variable domain is KAGVTQTPRYLIKTRGQQVTLSCSPISGHRSVSWYQQTPGQGLQFLFEYFSETQRNKGNFPGRFSGRQFSNSRSEMNVSTLELGDSALYLCASSSPKEDGYTFGSGTRLTVV.

This clonotype was counted many times. The chain joins TRBV4-3 to TRBJ2-3; D is possibly TRBD1 or TRBD2 (6 bases each). The CDR3 covers 13 residues. Trimming took off 6 bases at V and 1 base at J, with 8 bases between the two ends. The germline gives CDR1 LGHNA, CDR2 YSLEER. The CDR3: CASRRGGTDTQYF. The CDR3 nucleotides read TGCGCCAGCAGGAGGGGGGGCACAGATACGCAGTATTTT.

This clonotype was seen a handful of times. The chain has TRBV7-9 and TRBJ2-7; D is perhaps TRBD2 (5 bases). Trimming took 5 bases from V and 3 from J, leaving 23 bases between them. The V gene's germline CDR1 is SEHNR and CDR2 FQNEAQ (reference sequence). The CDR3 runs 17 residues. The CDR3 DNA reads TGTGCCAGCAGCCCCCTGGACTGGAAGGATTTCTTCTACGAGCAGTACTTC. The encoded protein is CASSPLDWKDFFYEQYF. Supplemented by reference TRBV7-9 and TRBJ2-7, the full variable domain reads DTGVSQNPRHKITKRGQNVTFRCDPISEHNRLYWYRQTLGQGPEFLTYFQNEAQLEKSRLLSDRFSAERPKGSFSTLEIQRTEQGDSAMYLCASSPLDWKDFFYEQYFGPGTRLTVT.

Notes on this clonotype: A much larger clone is a single base away; this may be a read error. CDR3 nucleotide sequence: TGTGCCAGCAGCTTAGAAGCCCAAGAGACCCAGTACTTC. It translates to CASSLEAQETQYF. The chain joins TRBV11-3 to TRBJ2-5; D remains ambiguous. Germline CDR1 SGHNT, CDR2 YENEEA. V lost 0 bases to trimming and J lost 1 base, with 3 bases between them. CDR3 length: 13 residues.

This clonotype was counted only a few times. V and J are TRBV5-1 and TRBJ2-2; D ambiguous. The CDR3 is 13 residues long. CDR1 and CDR2 (germline): SGHRS, YFSETQ. Trimming took 2 bases from V and 5 from J, leaving 7 bases between them. The CDR3 nucleotides read TGCGCCAGCAGCTTTTGGAGAACCGGGGAGCTGTTTTTT. This gives the protein CASSFWRTGELFF.

In nucleotides, the CDR3 is TGCGCCAGCAGCTTGGGGAACAGCGTCCAAGAGACCCAGTACTTC. The encoded protein is CASSLGNSVQETQYF. The chain uses TRBV5-1 and TRBJ2-5, with D hard to call. This CDR3 region has 15 residues. The germline CDR1 and CDR2 sequences are SGHRS and YFSETQ. V dropped 0 bases and J dropped 1 base, with 10 bases sitting between them. The full variable domain, with the rest looked up from reference TRBV5-1 and TRBJ2-5, is KAGVTQTPRYLIKTRGQQVTLSCSPISGHRSVSWYQQTPGQGLQFLFEYFSETQRNKGNFPGRFSGRQFSNSRSEMNVSTLELGDSALYLCASSLGNSVQETQYFGPGTRLLVL.

This clonotype came up many times. The rearrangement joins TRBV12-3 or TRBV12-4 to TRBJ2-7; 7 bases match TRBD2. The CDR3 runs 15 residues. V lost 5 bases and J lost 6; bases outside the gene matches: 13. CDR3 bases: TGTGCCAGCAGTCTCAACCTTCAGTGGGGGGGCGAGCAGTACTTC. Protein product: CASSLNLQWGGEQYF.

The rearrangement links TRBV7-9 to TRBJ1-2; 7 positions agree with TRBD1. The germline V gene has CDR1 SEHNR and CDR2 FQNEAQ (reference sequence). The CDR3 spans 15 residues. J lost 0 bases, V lost 3 bases, and 4 bases had no gene match. The CDR3 sequence is CASSLFTGANYGYTF. The CDR3 DNA reads as TGTGCCAGCAGCTTGTTTACAGGGGCTAACTATGGCTACACCTTC.

This clonotype was counted between two and nine times. V usage is TRBV5-1 and J usage is TRBJ1-6, with D uncertain. Germline V gene data show CDR1 as SGHRS and CDR2 as YFSETQ. V lost 1 base to trimming and J lost 7 bases, with 9 bases between them. The CDR3 has 14 residues. The CDR3 is CASSLSLLNSPLHF. CDR3 sequence (DNA): TGCGCCAGCAGCTTGTCTCTCCTAAATTCACCCCTCCACTTT. Combining the CDR3 with reference TRBV5-1 and TRBJ1-6 gives the whole variable domain KAGVTQTPRYLIKTRGQQVTLSCSPISGHRSVSWYQQTPGQGLQFLFEYFSETQRNKGNFPGRFSGRQFSNSRSEMNVSTLELGDSALYLCASSLSLLNSPLHFGNGTRLTVT.

This clonotype has just a few counts. The V and J genes are TRBV19 and TRBJ2-5, with D possibly being TRBD1 (5 bases). V was pared by 5 bases and J by 4 bases, with 14 bases between. The CDR3 runs 14 residues. Germline lookup yields CDR1 LNHDA and CDR2 SQIVND (reference sequence). The CDR3 bases are TGTGCCAGTAGTGGCCAGGGAAACGGAGAGACCCAGTACTTC. It translates to CASSGQGNGETQYF.

This clonotype was picked up a small number of times. The chain uses TRBV7-2 and TRBJ2-2, with D tentatively TRBD2 (6 bases). V lost 0 bases, J lost 6 bases, and 14 bases lay in between. The CDR3 length is 16 residues. Germline values: CDR1 SGHTA, CDR2 FQGNSA. The CDR3 region is CASSLARTCGAGELFF. CDR3 coding DNA: TGTGCCAGCAGCTTAGCGCGGACTTGCGGGGCCGGGGAGCTGTTTTTT.

This clonotype has a handful of counts. V gene TRBV2 combines with J gene TRBJ1-2; perhaps TRBD1 as D (5 bases). CDR1 is SNHLY, CDR2 FYNNEI, per germline. V was trimmed by 6 bases and J by 3 bases, leaving 11 bases between them. The CDR3 is made up of 13 amino acids. The CDR3 region is CASRGQVDYGYTF. CDR3 nucleotides: TGTGCCAGCAGGGGGCAGGTGGACTATGGCTACACCTTC.

The rearrangement joins TRBV12-3 or TRBV12-4 to TRBJ2-5, with unresolved D. This CDR3 is built from 14 residues. Trimming stripped 0 bases from V and 7 bases from J, with 12 bases between. CDR3 protein: CASSLAQEGLTQYF. The CDR3 nucleotides read TGTGCCAGCAGTTTAGCGCAGGAAGGGTTGACCCAGTACTTC.

This clonotype was counted only a few times. This rearrangement joins TRBV9 to TRBJ2-2, with 7 bases fitting TRBD1. V lost 0 bases to trimming and J lost 3 bases; unmatched junction nucleotides: 5. Germline CDR1 is SGDLS and CDR2 is YYNGEE. The CDR3 loop spans 16 amino acids. The CDR3 DNA follows: TGTGCCAGCAGCGTAGTTACAGGGGTCGACACCGGGGAGCTGTTTTTT. Translation: CASSVVTGVDTGELFF.

The chain combines TRBV28 with TRBJ1-2, with a possible D match to TRBD1 (5 bases). Germline V lookup: CDR1 MDHEN, CDR2 SYDVKM. The CDR3 is made up of 15 amino acids. V was cut by 2 bases and J by 3 bases, with 13 bases left in between. The CDR3 region has the DNA TGTGCCAGCAGTTTAGGCGGGGGAGTTGACTATGGCTACACCTTC. Its protein product is CASSLGGGVDYGYTF.